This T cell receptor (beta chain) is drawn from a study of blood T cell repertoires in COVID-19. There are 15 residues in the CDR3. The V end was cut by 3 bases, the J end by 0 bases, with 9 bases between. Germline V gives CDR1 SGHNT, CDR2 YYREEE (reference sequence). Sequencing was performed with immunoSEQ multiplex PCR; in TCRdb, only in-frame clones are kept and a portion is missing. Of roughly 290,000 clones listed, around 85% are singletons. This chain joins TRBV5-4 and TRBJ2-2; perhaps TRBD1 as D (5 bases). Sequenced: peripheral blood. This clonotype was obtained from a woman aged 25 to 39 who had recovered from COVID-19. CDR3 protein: CASSSTDANTGELFF. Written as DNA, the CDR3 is TGTGCCAGCAGCTCGACAGACGCGAACACCGGGGAGCTGTTTTTT.